This TCR beta chain was sequenced in a study of T cell changes during pregnancy in multiple sclerosis. This table comes from immunoSEQ multiplex PCR, and its TCRdb copy is limited to in-frame clones, with some not included. The sample holds 55,000 to 65,000 clones, roughly 93% seen once. V shed 0 bases and J shed 5 bases, with 14 bases lying between them. The V gene's germline CDR1 is SGHDN and CDR2 FVKESK. The CDR3 sequence is 15 residues long. Here the sequenced sample was CD4+ T cells from peripheral blood mononuclear cells, taken before pregnancy. The clonotype was recovered from a female donor with multiple sclerosis, enrolled in a pregnancy study. V and J are TRBV14 and TRBJ2-7, with D perhaps TRBD1 (6 bases). The CDR3 DNA follows: TGTGCCAGCAGCCAAGATTGGGACAAATCCCACGAGCAGTACTTC. This codes for CASSQDWDKSHEQYF.